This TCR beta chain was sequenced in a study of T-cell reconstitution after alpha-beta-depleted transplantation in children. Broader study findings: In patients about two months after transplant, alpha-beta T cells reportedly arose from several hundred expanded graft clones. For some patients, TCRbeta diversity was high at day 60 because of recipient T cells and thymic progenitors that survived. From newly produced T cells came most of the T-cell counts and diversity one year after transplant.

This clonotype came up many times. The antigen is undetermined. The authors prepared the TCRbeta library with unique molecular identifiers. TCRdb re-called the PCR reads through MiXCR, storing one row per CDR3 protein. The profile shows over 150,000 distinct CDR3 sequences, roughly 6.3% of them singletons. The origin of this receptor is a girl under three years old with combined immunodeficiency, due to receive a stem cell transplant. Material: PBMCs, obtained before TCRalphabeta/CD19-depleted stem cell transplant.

The CDR3 protein is CSARVRFVTGGLEQFF. CDR3 DNA sequence: TGCAGTGCTAGGGTTCGGTTTGTGACAGGTGGGCTTGAGCAGTTCTTC. This chain connects TRBV20-1 to TRBJ2-1, with D tentatively TRBD1 (6 bases). V was shortened by 3 bases and J by 9 bases, with 24 bases between the two germline ends. This CDR3 spans 16 amino acids. Germline lookup yields CDR1 DFQATT and CDR2 SNEGSKA (reference sequence).